This note documents a single T cell receptor beta chain sequence. What it recognizes is unknown. The sequence runs out 3 residues before the end of the CDR3; the remainder is reconstructed from the germline J gene. The data were produced by immunoSEQ multiplex PCR, yet TCRdb's version contains in-frame clones alone and is incomplete. The sample totals about 39,000 clones. This sample stems from a study of T cells in women clearing cervical HPV infection. Overall study: For cases, blood was sampled a median 149 days after lesion detection, interquartile range about 80 to 220 days. Study results and caveats: Richness differences could reflect unmeasured T-cell content per sample. Associations may precede or follow infection; HPV-specific or memory T cells were not isolated. CIN3+ cases had significantly higher TCR richness than controls; evenness did not differ.

CDR1 is LNHDA, CDR2 SQIVND, per germline (reference sequence). Unmatched junction bases numbered 5, after V lost 7 bases and J lost 4 bases. The CDR3 runs to 13 residues. Sequencing was performed on blood buffy coat. The rearrangement joins TRBV19 to TRBJ1-2; 8 bases fit TRBD1. The TCR sequence derives from a woman between 18 and 70 years old with a cervical HPV16 infection that either progressed to CIN3+ or cleared (not recorded which). CDR3 amino acids: CASTNGQGYGYTF. The part of the CDR3 DNA that was read is TGTGCCAGTACAAACGGACAGGGCTATGGC.